These T cell receptor beta chains were read from a single sample in a study of blood T cell repertoires in COVID-19. Some clones are missing from TCRdb's copy, which holds only in-frame ones; the method was immunoSEQ multiplex PCR. The table includes about 280,000 clones, around 90% detected once. Sequenced material: PBMCs or T cells enriched from blood (not recorded which). The receptors stem from a woman aged 18-35 years with acute COVID-19. The CDR3 runs from the conserved cysteine through the conserved F or W. Each record gives: CDR3 protein, CDR3 length, J gene, V gene.

CASSPSQGHHPDQYF | 15 | TRBJ2-5 | TRBV7-9
CASSDWTGDTEAFF | 14 | TRBJ1-1 | TRBV25-1
CASSQVGSYGELFF | 14 | TRBJ2-2 | TRBV4-2
CAISGPQGNSRDNTQYF | 17 | TRBJ2-3 | TRBV10-3
CASSQSGQGYEQYF | 14 | TRBJ2-7 | TRBV23-1
CASSWGRLAEAFF | 13 | TRBJ1-1 | TRBV28
CASSEDRGKGYTF | 13 | TRBJ1-2 | TRBV10-2
CASGQGHASNYGYTF | 15 | TRBJ1-2 | TRBV25-1
CASSIVRQETQYF | 13 | TRBJ2-5 | TRBV19
CASSAGGLDYYNSPLHF | 17 | TRBJ1-6 | TRBV5-1
CASSSTTSDTDTQYF | 15 | TRBJ2-3 | TRBV5-1
CASSITDPGSQSNQPQHF | 18 | TRBJ1-5 | TRBV19